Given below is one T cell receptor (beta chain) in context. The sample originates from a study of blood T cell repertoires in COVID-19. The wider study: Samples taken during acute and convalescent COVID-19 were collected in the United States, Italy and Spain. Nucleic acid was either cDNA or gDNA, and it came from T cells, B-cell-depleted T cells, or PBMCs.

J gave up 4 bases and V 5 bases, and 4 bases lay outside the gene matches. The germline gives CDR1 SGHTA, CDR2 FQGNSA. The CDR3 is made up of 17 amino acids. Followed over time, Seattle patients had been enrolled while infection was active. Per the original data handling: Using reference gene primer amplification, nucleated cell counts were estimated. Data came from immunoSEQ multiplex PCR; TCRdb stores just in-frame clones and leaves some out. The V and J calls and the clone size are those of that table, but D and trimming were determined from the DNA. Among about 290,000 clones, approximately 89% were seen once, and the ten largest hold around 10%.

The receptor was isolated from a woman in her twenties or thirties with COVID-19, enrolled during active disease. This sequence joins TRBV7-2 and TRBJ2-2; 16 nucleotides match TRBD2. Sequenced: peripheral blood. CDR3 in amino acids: CASSPGLAGGGTGELFF. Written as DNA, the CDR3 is TGTGCCAGCAGCCCGGGACTAGCGGGGGGGGGCACCGGGGAGCTGTTTTTT. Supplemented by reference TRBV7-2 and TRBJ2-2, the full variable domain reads GAGVSQSPSNKVTEKGKDVELRCDPISGHTALYWYRQSLGQGLEFLIYFQGNSAPDKSGLPSDRFSAERTGGSVSTLTIQRTQQEDSAVYLCASSPGLAGGGTGELFFGEGSRLTVL.